The entry below describes one TCR beta chain. Its antigen is undetermined. The entry originates in a study of cytomegalovirus exposure and HLA in healthy donors. Broader study findings: The study designated about 180 TCR beta chains cytomegalovirus-associated.

The donors were members of the validation cohort, which comprised 120 subjects and was separate from the first cohort of 666 subjects. This CDR3 region has 15 residues. V was cut by 2 bases and J by 4 bases, with 14 bases left in between. Germline V gene sequence: CDR1 SNHLY, CDR2 FYNNEI. Only in-frame clones appear in the TCRdb table, and some are missing; sequencing was by immunoSEQ multiplex PCR. The sample lists about 140,000 clones, around 88% occurring once. This chain joins TRBV2 and TRBJ2-5; a possible D gene is TRBD2 (7 bases). Sequencing was performed on PBMCs. The TCR originated in a woman younger than 30 in good health and CMV-seropositive. CDR3 sequence: CASSEQGGVIETQYF. The CDR3 region has the DNA TGTGCCAGCAGTGAACAAGGGGGGGTGATAGAGACCCAGTACTTC.